This entry concerns a single TCR beta chain. Original processing notes: Amplification from reference gene primers served as the basis for estimated nucleated cell counts. Using immunoSEQ multiplex PCR, the repertoire was profiled, and TCRdb retains in-frame clones only, with some absent. The DNA gave D and trimming, while V, J and clone size come from that table. The sample includes 75,000 to 90,000 clones, 85% of them seen just once. V was pared by 4 bases and J by 3 bases, with 15 bases between. The germline V gene has CDR1 SQVTM and CDR2 ANQGSEA. This CDR3 is 14 amino acids long. The data originate from a study of blood T cell repertoires in COVID-19. The overall study: Whether acute or convalescent, the COVID-19 samples came from the United States, Italy and Spain. Sources were T cells, B-cell-depleted T cells, or PBMCs; the material itself was cDNA or gDNA.

Source material: peripheral blood. The chain combines TRBV29-1 with TRBJ2-5; D not resolved. The sequence derives from a man aged 80 or over with active or convalescent COVID-19. The CDR3 region is CSVGNRYIKETQYF. CDR3 bases: TGCAGCGTTGGTAACCGCTATATTAAAGAGACCCAGTACTTC.